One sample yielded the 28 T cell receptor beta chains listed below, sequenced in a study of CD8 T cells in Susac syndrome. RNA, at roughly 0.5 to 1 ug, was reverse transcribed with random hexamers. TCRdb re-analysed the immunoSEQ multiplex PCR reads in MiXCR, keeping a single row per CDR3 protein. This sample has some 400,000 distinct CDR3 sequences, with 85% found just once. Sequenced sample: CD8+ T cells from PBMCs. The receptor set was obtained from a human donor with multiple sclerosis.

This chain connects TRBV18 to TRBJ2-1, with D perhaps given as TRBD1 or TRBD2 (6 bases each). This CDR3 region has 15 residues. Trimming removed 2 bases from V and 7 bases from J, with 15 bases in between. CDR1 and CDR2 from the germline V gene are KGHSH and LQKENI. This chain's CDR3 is CASSPEPGGINEQFF. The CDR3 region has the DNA TGTGCCAGCTCACCAGAGCCCGGGGGCATAAATGAGCAGTTCTTC.

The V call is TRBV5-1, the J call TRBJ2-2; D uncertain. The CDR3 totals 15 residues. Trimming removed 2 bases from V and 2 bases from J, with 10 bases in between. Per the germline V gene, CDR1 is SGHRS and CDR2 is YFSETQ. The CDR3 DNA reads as TGCGCCAGCAGCTTCGCTCCAGGTAACACCGGGGAGCTGTTTTTT. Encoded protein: CASSFAPGNTGELFF.

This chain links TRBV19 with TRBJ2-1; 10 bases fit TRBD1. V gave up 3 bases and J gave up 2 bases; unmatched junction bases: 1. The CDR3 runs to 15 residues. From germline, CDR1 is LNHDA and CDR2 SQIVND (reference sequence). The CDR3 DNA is TGTGCCAGTAGTATTGGACAGGGGGCCTACAATGAGCAGTTCTTC. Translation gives CASSIGQGAYNEQFF. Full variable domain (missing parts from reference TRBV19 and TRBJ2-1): DGGITQSPKYLFRKEGQNVTLSCEQNLNHDAMYWYRQDPGQGLRLIYYSQIVNDFQKGDIAEGYSVSREKKESFPLTVTSAQKNPTAFYLCASSIGQGAYNEQFFGPGTRLTVL.

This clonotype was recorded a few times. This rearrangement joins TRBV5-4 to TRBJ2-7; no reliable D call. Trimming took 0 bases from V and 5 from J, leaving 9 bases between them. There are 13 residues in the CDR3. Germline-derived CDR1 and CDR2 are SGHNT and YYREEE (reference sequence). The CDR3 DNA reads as TGTGCCAGCAGCTTGGCCGTTAGTGACGAGCAGTACTTC. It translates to CASSLAVSDEQYF.

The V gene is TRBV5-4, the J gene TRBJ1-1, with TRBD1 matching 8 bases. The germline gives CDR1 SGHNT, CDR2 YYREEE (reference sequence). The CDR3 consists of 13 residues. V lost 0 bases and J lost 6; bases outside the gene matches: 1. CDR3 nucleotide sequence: TGTGCCAGCAGCTTGGCCAGGGGGCCTGAAGCTTTCTTT. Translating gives CASSLARGPEAFF.

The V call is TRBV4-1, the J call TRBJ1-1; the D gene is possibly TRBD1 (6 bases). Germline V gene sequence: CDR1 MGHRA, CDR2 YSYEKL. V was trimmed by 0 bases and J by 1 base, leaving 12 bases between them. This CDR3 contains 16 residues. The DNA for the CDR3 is TGCGCCAGCAGCCAAGAGAGACAGGCAACGAACACTGAAGCTTTCTTT. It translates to CASSQERQATNTEAFF.

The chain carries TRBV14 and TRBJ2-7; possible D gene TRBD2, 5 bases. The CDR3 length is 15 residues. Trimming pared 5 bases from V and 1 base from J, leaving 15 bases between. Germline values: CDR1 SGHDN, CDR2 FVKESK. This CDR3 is CASSKGSIGSYEQYF. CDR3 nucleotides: TGTGCCAGCAGCAAAGGGAGTATCGGGTCCTACGAGCAGTACTTC.

The DNA for the CDR3 is TGTGCCAGCAGTTCTGACAGGGAGGGCACTGAAGCTTTCTTT. This encodes CASSSDREGTEAFF. The rearrangement joins TRBV28 to TRBJ1-1; 7 nucleotides align to TRBD1. The CDR3 totals 14 residues. With V trimmed by 4 bases and J by 4 bases, 6 bases remained unmatched. Germline CDR1 is MDHEN and CDR2 is SYDVKM.

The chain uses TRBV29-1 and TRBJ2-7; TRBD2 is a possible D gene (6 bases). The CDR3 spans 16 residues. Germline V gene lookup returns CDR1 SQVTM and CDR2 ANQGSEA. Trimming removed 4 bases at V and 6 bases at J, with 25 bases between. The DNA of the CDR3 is TGCAGCGTTGTGGGCCGGGCATCTCCCTTCGGGGGCGAGCAGTACTTC. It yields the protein CSVVGRASPFGGEQYF.

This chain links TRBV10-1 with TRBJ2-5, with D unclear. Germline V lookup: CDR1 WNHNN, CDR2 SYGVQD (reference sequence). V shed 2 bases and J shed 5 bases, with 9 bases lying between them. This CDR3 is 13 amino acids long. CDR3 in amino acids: CASSEMGWETQYF. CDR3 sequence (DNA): TGCGCCAGCAGTGAGATGGGCTGGGAGACCCAGTACTTC.

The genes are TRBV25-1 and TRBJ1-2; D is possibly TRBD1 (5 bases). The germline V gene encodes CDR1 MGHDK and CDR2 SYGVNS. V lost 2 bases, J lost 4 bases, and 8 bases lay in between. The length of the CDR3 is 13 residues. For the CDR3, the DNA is TGTGCCAGCAGTGAAGGGACCGTCTATGGCTACACCTTC. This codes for CASSEGTVYGYTF.

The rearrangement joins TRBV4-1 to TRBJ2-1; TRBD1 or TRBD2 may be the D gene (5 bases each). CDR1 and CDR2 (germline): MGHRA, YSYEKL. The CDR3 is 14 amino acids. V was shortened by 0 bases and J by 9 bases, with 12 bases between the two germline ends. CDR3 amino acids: CASSQEGRGVEQFF. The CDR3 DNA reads TGCGCCAGCAGCCAAGAGGGAAGAGGGGTTGAGCAGTTCTTC.

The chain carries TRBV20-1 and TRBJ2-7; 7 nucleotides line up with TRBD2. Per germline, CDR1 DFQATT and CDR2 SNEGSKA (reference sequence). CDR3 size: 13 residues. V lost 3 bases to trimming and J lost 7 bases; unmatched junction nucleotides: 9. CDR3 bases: TGCAGTGCTAGGGGGGGGGAATGGGCAGAGCAGTACTTC. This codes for CSARGGEWAEQYF.

The CDR3: CASSFGLAGGLSTDTQYF. DNA for the CDR3: TGTGCCAGCAGTTTTGGACTAGCGGGGGGCCTCAGCACAGATACGCAGTATTTT. This chain uses TRBV6-5 with TRBJ2-3, with 14 bases fitting TRBD2. This CDR3 has 18 amino acids. V dropped 4 bases and J dropped 0; count of bases not matched to a gene: 6. From germline, CDR1 is MNHEY and CDR2 SVGAGI.

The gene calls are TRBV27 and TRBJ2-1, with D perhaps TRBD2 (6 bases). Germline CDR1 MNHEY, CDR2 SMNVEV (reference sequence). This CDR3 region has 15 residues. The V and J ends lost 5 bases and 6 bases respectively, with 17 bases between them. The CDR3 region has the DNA TGTGCCAGCAGTGAGCTAGGAGGGTCCGTCAATGAGCAGTTCTTC. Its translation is CASSELGGSVNEQFF.

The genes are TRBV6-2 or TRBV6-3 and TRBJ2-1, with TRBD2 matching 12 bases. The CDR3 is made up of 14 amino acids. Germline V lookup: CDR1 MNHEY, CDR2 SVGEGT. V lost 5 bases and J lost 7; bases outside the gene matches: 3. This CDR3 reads CASSLAGGANEQFF. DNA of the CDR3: TGTGCCAGCAGTCTAGCGGGAGGGGCGAATGAGCAGTTCTTC.

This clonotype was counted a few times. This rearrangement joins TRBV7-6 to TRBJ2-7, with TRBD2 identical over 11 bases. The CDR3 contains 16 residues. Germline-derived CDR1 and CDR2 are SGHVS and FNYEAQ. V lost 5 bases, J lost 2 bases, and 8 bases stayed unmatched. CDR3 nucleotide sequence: TGTGCCAGCAGCATCCGGACTAGCGGGCGCACCTACGAGCAGTACTTC. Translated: CASSIRTSGRTYEQYF.

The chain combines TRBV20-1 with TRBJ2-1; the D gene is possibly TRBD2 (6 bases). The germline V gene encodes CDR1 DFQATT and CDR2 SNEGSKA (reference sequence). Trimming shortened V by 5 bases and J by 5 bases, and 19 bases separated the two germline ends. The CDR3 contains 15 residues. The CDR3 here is CSAPRLVADNNEQFF. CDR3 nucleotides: TGCAGTGCTCCTAGATTGGTAGCGGATAACAATGAGCAGTTCTTC.

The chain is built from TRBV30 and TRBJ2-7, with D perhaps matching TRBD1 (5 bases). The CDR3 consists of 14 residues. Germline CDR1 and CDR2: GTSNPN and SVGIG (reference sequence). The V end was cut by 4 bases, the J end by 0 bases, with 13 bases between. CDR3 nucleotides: TGTGCCTGGAACAGGCAGGAACACTCCTACGAGCAGTACTTC. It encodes CAWNRQEHSYEQYF.

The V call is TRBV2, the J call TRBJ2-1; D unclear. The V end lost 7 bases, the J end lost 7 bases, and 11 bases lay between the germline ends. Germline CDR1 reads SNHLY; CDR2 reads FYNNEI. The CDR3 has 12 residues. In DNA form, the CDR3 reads TGTGCCAGCACGTCCTGGGTTAATGAGCAGTTCTTC. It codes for CASTSWVNEQFF. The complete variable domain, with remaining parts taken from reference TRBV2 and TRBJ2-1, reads EPEVTQTPSHQVTQMGQEVILRCVPISNHLYFYWYRQILGQKVEFLVSFYNNEISEKSEIFDDQFSVERPDGSNFTLKIRSTKLEDSAMYFCASTSWVNEQFFGPGTRLTVL.

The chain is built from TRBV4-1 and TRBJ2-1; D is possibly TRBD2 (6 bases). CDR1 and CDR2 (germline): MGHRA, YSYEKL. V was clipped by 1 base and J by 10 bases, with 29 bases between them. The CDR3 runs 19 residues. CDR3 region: CASSQVGRWSGLFPGEQFF. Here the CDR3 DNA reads TGCGCCAGCAGCCAAGTGGGGCGATGGAGCGGGCTTTTTCCGGGGGAGCAGTTCTTC.

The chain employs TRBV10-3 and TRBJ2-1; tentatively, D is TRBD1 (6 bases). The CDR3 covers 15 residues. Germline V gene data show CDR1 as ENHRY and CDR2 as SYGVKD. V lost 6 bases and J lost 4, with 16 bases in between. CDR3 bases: TGTGCCATCAGCCCCCCAGGGGCCGCTTACAATGAGCAGTTCTTC. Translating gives CAISPPGAAYNEQFF.

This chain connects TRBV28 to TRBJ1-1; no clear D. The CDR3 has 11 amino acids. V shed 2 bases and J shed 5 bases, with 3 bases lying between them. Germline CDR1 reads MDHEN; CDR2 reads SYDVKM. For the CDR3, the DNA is TGTGCCAGCAGTTTAATGACTGAAGCTTTCTTT. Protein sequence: CASSLMTEAFF.

CDR3 coding DNA: TGTGCCAGCAGCCAAGTCAAGTATACCGACAATGAGCAGTTCTTC. Residues: CASSQVKYTDNEQFF. The rearrangement uses TRBV14 and TRBJ2-1; D is undetermined. CDR3 size: 15 residues. V was pared by 1 base and J by 5 bases, with 12 bases between. Per germline, CDR1 SGHDN and CDR2 FVKESK. The complete variable domain, with remaining parts taken from reference TRBV14 and TRBJ2-1, reads EAGVTQFPSHSVIEKGQTVTLRCDPISGHDNLYWYRRVMGKEIKFLLHFVKESKQDESGMPNNRFLAERTGGTYSTLKVQPAELEDSGVYFCASSQVKYTDNEQFFGPGTRLTVL.

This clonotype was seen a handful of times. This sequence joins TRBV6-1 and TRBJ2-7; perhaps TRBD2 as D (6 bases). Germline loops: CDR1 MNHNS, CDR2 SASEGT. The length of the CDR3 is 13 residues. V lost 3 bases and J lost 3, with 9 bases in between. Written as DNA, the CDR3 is TGTGCCAGCAGTGAGGGACTGTACTACGAGCAGTACTTC. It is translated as CASSEGLYYEQYF.

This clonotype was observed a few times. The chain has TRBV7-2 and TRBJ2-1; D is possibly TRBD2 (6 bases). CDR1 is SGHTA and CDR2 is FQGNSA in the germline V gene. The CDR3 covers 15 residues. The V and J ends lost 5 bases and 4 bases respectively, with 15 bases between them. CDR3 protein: CASSQTGTYYNEQFF. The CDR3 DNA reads TGTGCCAGCAGCCAAACCGGGACTTATTACAATGAGCAGTTCTTC.

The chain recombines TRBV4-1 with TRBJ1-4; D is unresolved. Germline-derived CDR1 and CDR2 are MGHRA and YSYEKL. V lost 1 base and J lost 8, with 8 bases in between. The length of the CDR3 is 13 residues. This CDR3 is CASSQVWEEKLFF. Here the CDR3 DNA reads TGCGCCAGCAGCCAAGTTTGGGAAGAAAAACTGTTTTTT.

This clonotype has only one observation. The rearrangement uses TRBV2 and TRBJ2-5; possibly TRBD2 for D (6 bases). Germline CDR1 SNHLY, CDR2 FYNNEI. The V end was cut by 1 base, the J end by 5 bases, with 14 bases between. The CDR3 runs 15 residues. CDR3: CASSEVRGVGETQYF. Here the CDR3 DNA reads TGTGCCAGCAGTGAAGTGCGGGGAGTTGGGGAGACCCAGTACTTC.